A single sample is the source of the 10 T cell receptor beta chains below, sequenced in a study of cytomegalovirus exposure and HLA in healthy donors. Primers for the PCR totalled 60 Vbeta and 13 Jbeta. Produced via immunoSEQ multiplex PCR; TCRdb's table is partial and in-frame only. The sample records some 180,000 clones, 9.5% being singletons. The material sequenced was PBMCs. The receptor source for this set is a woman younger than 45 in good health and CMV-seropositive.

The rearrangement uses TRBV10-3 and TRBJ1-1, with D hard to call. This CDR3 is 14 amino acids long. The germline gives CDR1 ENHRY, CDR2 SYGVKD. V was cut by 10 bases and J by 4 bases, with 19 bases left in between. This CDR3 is CATQEVGGFTEAFF. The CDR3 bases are TGTGCCACCCAAGAGGTCGGAGGGTTCACTGAAGCTTTCTTT.

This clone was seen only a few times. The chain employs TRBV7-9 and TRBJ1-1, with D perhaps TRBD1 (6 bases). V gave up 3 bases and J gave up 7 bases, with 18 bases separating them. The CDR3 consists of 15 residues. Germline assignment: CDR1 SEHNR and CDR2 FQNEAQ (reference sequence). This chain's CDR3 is CASSFQDSRGSEAFF. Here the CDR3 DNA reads TGTGCCAGCAGCTTCCAGGACAGTCGAGGGAGTGAAGCTTTCTTT.

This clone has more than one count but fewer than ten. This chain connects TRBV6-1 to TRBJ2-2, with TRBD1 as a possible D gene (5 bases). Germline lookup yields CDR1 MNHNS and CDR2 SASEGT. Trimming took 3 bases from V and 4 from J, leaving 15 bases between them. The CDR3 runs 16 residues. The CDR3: CASSDLAGSSTGELFF. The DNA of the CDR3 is TGTGCCAGCAGTGATTTGGCAGGGTCGAGCACCGGGGAGCTGTTTTTT.

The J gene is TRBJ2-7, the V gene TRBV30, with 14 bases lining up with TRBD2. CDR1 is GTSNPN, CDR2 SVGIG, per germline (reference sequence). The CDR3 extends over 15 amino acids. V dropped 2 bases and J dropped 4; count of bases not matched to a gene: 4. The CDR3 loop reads CAWSSRTSGGYEQYF. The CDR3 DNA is TGTGCCTGGAGTTCCCGGACTAGCGGGGGGTACGAGCAGTACTTC.

In nucleotides, the CDR3 is TGCGCCAGCTCTCAAACCCCCCCGGGAACCCAGTACTTC. Translated: CASSQTPPGTQYF. The chain uses TRBV10-1 and TRBJ2-5; tentatively, D is TRBD2 (5 bases). The CDR3 is 13 amino acids. V was clipped by 8 bases and J by 8 bases, with 18 bases between them. Germline V gives CDR1 WNHNN, CDR2 SYGVQD (reference sequence).

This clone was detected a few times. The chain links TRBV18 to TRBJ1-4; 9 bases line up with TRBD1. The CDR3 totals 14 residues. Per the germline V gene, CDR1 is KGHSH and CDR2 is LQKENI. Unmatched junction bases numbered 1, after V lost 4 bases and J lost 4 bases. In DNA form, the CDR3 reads TGTGCCAGCTCACAGGGACAGGGTAATGAAAAACTGTTTTTT. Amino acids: CASSQGQGNEKLFF.

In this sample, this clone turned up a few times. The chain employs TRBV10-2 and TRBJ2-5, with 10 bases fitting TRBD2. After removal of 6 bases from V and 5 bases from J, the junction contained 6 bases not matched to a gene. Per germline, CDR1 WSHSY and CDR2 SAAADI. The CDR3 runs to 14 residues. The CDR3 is CASRAAGGRETQYF. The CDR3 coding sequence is TGCGCCAGCAGAGCAGCGGGAGGGCGGGAGACCCAGTACTTC.

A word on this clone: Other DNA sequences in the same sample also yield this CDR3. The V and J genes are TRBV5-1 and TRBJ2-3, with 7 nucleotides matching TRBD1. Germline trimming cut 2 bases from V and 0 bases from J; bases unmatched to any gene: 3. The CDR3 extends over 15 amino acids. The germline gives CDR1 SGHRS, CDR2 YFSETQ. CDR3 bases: TGCGCCAGCAGCTTACAGGGGCCTAGCACAGATACGCAGTATTTT. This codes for CASSLQGPSTDTQYF.

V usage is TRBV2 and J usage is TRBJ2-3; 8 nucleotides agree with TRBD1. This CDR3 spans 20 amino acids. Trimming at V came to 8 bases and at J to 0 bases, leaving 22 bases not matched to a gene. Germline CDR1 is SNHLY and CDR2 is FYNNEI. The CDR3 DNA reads TGTGCCAGCCAGGACCATTGGACAGGGACCCTGAGAGAAAGCACAGATACGCAGTATTTT. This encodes CASQDHWTGTLRESTDTQYF. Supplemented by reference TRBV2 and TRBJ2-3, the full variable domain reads EPEVTQTPSHQVTQMGQEVILRCVPISNHLYFYWYRQILGQKVEFLVSFYNNEISEKSEIFDDQFSVERPDGSNFTLKIRSTKLEDSAMYFCASQDHWTGTLRESTDTQYFGPGTRLTVL.

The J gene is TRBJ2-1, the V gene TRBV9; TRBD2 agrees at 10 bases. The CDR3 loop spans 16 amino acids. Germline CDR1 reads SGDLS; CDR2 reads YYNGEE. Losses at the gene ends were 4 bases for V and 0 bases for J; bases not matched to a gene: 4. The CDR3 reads CASSPPSGSSYNEQFF. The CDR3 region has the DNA TGTGCCAGCAGCCCCCCTAGCGGGAGCTCCTACAATGAGCAGTTCTTC.